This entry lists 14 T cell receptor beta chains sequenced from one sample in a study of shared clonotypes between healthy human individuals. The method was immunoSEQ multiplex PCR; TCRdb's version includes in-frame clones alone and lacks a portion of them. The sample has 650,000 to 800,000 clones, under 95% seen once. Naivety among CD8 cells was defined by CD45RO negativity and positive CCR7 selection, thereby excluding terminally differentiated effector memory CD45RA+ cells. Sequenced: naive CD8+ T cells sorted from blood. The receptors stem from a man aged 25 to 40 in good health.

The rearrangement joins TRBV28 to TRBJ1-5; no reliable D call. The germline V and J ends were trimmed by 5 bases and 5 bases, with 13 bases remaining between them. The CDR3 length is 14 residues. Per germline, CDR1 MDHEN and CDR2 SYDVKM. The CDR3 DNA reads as TGTGCCAGCAGTAGCTCGGTCTGGGATCAGCCCCAGCATTTT. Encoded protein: CASSSSVWDQPQHF.

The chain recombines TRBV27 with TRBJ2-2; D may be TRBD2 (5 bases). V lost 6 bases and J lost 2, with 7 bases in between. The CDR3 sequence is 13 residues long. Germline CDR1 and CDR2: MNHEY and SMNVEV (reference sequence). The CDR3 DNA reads TGTGCCAGCAGAAGGACTAACACCGGGGAGCTGTTTTTT. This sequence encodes CASRRTNTGELFF.

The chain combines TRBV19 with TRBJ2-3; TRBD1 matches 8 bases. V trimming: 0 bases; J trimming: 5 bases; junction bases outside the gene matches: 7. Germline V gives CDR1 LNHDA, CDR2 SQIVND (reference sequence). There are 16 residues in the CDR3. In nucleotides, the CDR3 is TGTGCCAGTAGTATAGAACAGGGGGGCGAGGGAGATACGCAGTATTTT. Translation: CASSIEQGGEGDTQYF.

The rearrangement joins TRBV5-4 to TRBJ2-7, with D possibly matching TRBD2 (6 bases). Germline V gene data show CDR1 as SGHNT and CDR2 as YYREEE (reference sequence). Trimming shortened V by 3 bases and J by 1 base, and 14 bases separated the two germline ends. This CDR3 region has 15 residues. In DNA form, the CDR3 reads TGTGCCAGCAGCTCGCCGGGGGACCCATCCTACGAGCAGTACTTC. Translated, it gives CASSSPGDPSYEQYF.

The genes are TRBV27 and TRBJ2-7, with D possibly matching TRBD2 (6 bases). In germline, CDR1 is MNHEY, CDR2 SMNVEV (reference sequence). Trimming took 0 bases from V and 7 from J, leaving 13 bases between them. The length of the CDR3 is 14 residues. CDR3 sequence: CASSLSYSGGEQYF. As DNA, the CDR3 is TGTGCCAGCAGTTTATCTTATAGTGGGGGGGAGCAGTACTTC.

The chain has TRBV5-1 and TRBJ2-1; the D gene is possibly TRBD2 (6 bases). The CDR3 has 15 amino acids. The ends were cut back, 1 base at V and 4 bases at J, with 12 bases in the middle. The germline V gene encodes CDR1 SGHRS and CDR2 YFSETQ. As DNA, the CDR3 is TGCGCCAGCAGCTTGATCGGGAGCGGGTACAATGAGCAGTTCTTC. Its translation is CASSLIGSGYNEQFF.

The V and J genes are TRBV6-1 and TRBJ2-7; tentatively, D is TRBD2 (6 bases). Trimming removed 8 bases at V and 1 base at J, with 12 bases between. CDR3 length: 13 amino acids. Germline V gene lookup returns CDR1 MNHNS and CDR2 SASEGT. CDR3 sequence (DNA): TGTGCCAGCCGACTAGTCAGTTCCTACGAGCAGTACTTC. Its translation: CASRLVSSYEQYF.

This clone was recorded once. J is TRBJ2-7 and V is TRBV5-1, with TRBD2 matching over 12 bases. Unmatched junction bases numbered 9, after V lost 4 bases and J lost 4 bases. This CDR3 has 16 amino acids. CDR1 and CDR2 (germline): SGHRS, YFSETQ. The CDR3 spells CASSPGTSGPGYEQYF. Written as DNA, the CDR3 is TGCGCCAGCAGCCCCGGGACTAGCGGGCCCGGTTACGAGCAGTACTTC.

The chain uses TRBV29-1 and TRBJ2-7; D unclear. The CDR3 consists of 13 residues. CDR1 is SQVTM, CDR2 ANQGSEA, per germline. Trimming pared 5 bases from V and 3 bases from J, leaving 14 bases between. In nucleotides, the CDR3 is TGCAGCGTTACGGACCCAAGCCACTACGAGCAGTACTTC. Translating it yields CSVTDPSHYEQYF.

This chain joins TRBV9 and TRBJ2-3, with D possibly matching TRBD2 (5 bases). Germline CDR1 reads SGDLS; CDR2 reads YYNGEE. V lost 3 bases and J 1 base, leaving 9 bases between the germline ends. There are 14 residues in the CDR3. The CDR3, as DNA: TGTGCCAGCAGCGGCGGGTGGGGCACAGATACGCAGTATTTT. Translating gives CASSGGWGTDTQYF.

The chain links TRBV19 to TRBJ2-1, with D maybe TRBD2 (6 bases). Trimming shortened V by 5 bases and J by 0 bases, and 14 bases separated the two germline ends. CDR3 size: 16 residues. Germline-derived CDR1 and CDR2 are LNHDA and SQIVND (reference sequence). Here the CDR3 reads CASSQTLASSYNEQFF. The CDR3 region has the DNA TGTGCCAGTAGTCAAACGCTAGCGAGCTCCTACAATGAGCAGTTCTTC.

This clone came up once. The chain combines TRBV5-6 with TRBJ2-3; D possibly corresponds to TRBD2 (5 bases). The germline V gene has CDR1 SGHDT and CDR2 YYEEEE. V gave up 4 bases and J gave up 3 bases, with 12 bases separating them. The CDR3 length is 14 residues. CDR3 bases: TGTGCCAGCAGCCCCGGACTCGAAACAGATACGCAGTATTTT. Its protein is CASSPGLETDTQYF.

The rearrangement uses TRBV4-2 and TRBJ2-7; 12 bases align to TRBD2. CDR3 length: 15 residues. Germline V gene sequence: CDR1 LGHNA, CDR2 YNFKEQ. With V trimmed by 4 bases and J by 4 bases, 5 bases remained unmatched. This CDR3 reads CASSPWTSGKYEQYF. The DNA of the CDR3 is TGTGCCAGCAGCCCTTGGACTAGCGGGAAGTACGAGCAGTACTTC.

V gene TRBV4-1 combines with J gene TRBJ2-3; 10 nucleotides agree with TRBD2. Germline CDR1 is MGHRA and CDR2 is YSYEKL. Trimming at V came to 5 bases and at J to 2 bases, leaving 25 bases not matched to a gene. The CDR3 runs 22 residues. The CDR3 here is CASSSMGASGSDNPGATDTQYF. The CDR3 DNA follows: TGCGCCAGCAGCTCCATGGGGGCTAGCGGGAGCGATAACCCAGGGGCCACAGATACGCAGTATTTT.